The 29 T cell receptor beta chains presented below share a single source sample, sequenced in a study of vaccination and CD4 T cells after COVID-19. Their antigen targets remain unknown. The Oncomine TCR Beta short-read assay was what sequenced the DNA obtained from cultured CD4+ T cells. TCRdb passed the PCR reads through MiXCR, listing each CDR3 protein once. The table lists roughly 20,000 distinct CDR3 sequences, around 44% of them singletons. Treatment specified: roughly nine-day PBMC culture with coronavirus spike peptide pools or control peptides (ViraFEST assay). Sequencing used CD4+ T cells from blood, cultured in vitro, obtained before SARS-CoV-2 vaccination. These TCRs come from a human donor who had recovered from COVID-19.

The chain has TRBV5-1 and TRBJ1-1; D uncertain. The CDR3 totals 15 residues. Germline V lookup: CDR1 SGHRS, CDR2 YFSETQ. Trimming cost V 0 bases and J 6 bases, with 15 bases left between them. In nucleotides, the CDR3 is TGCGCCAGCAGCTTGGACGCGAAGGGAGTTGCTGAAGCTTTCTTT. It yields the protein CASSLDAKGVAEAFF.

The gene calls are TRBV19 and TRBJ2-3, with TRBD2 identical over 8 bases. The CDR3 runs to 15 residues. With 3 bases clipped from V and 3 bases from J, the junction kept 5 bases outside the gene matches. Germline lookup yields CDR1 LNHDA and CDR2 SQIVND (reference sequence). The CDR3 DNA reads as TGTGCCAGTAGTATCGAAGCGGGAGTGACAGATACGCAGTATTTT. The encoded protein is CASSIEAGVTDTQYF.

J is TRBJ2-6 and V is TRBV15; perhaps TRBD1 as D (6 bases). CDR1 and CDR2 from the germline V gene are LNHNV and YYDKDF (reference sequence). The CDR3 contains 16 residues. Deletions cut 1 base from V and 1 base from J, with 8 bases between. The CDR3 reads CATSRVGGSGANVLTF. The CDR3 bases are TGTGCCACCAGCAGAGTAGGGGGATCTGGGGCCAACGTCCTGACTTTC.

This clonotype was detected a few times. In nucleotides, the CDR3 is TGTGCCAGCAGTTCCGGGACAGGTTCCCTAGGGGCCAACGTCCTGACTTTC. This encodes CASSSGTGSLGANVLTF. V and J are TRBV6-5 and TRBJ2-6, with 8 bases matching TRBD1. Germline V gene lookup returns CDR1 MNHEY and CDR2 SVGAGI. This CDR3 region has 17 residues. J gave up 4 bases and V 4 bases, and 9 bases lay outside the gene matches.

The rearrangement joins TRBV5-4 to TRBJ1-2; D is perhaps TRBD1 (5 bases). The V gene lost 2 bases and the J gene lost 5 bases, with 16 bases spanning the gap. Germline CDR1 is SGHNT and CDR2 is YYREEE (reference sequence). CDR3 size: 15 residues. CDR3 loop: CASSFWQGSMYGYTF. The CDR3 nucleotides read TGTGCCAGCAGCTTTTGGCAGGGATCTATGTATGGCTACACCTTC.

This chain joins TRBV20-1 and TRBJ2-7; 7 bases are a match to TRBD1. This CDR3 region has 14 residues. V dropped 1 base and J dropped 2; count of bases not matched to a gene: 5. Germline V gene sequence: CDR1 DFQATT, CDR2 SNEGSKA (reference sequence). The CDR3 spells CSARATGITYEQYF. CDR3 bases: TGCAGTGCTAGAGCGACAGGGATTACCTACGAGCAGTACTTC.

The gene calls are TRBV2 and TRBJ2-7; 7 bases are a match to TRBD2. Germline-derived CDR1 and CDR2 are SNHLY and FYNNEI. J was trimmed by 5 bases and V by 3 bases; bases with no gene match: 10. This CDR3 is built from 15 residues. CDR3 coding DNA: TGTGCCAGCAGTGATCGGCCGGGACTACCGGACGAGCAGTACTTC. Translating gives CASSDRPGLPDEQYF. Using reference TRBV2 and TRBJ2-7 for the parts outside the CDR3, the full variable domain is EPEVTQTPSHQVTQMGQEVILRCVPISNHLYFYWYRQILGQKVEFLVSFYNNEISEKSEIFDDQFSVERPDGSNFTLKIRSTKLEDSAMYFCASSDRPGLPDEQYFGPGTRLTVT.

This clonotype was seen just once. This chain uses TRBV30 with TRBJ2-4; D remains ambiguous. CDR1 and CDR2 (germline): GTSNPN, SVGIG (reference sequence). With 2 bases removed from V and 1 base from J, the gap between germline ends came to 6 bases. The CDR3 extends over 13 amino acids. The CDR3 sequence is CAWSSGAKNIQYF. CDR3 nucleotides: TGTGCCTGGAGTTCCGGGGCCAAAAACATTCAGTACTTC.

The genes are TRBV10-3 and TRBJ1-6; no reliable D call. The germline gives CDR1 ENHRY, CDR2 SYGVKD. V lost 2 bases to trimming and J lost 5 bases, with 7 bases between them. This CDR3 is 14 amino acids long. CDR3 in amino acids: CAISETHDNSPLHF. The CDR3 region has the DNA TGTGCCATCAGTGAGACACACGATAATTCACCCCTCCACTTT.

The rearrangement links TRBV7-9 to TRBJ2-5; 7 nucleotides align to TRBD2. The CDR3 sequence is 15 residues long. Trimming cost V 3 bases and J 5 bases; bases outside gene matches: 9. Germline V gene data show CDR1 as SEHNR and CDR2 as FQNEAQ (reference sequence). The CDR3 DNA reads TGTGCCAGCAGCTTTTCCCCCATGCGGGAGGAGACCCAGTACTTC. It translates to CASSFSPMREETQYF.

J is TRBJ1-5 and V is TRBV6-4; a weak D match, TRBD1 (5 bases). CDR1 and CDR2 (germline): MRHNA, SNTAGT. This CDR3 is 17 amino acids long. The germline V and J ends were trimmed by 0 bases and 3 bases, with 15 bases remaining between them. In DNA form, the CDR3 reads TGTGCCAGCAGTGACTCGAAGAGACAGAGCTCCAATCAGCCCCAGCATTTT. This gives the protein CASSDSKRQSSNQPQHF.

The chain links TRBV20-1 to TRBJ1-1; a possible D gene is TRBD1 (6 bases). Germline lookup yields CDR1 DFQATT and CDR2 SNEGSKA (reference sequence). V lost 1 base to trimming and J lost 1 base, with 13 bases between them. The CDR3 is 15 residues long. CDR3 DNA: TGCAGTGCTAGAGGATTAGGGACACCGAACACTGAAGCTTTCTTT. Its protein product is CSARGLGTPNTEAFF.

This clonotype has a handful of counts. V usage is TRBV20-1 and J usage is TRBJ2-3; 7 bases map to TRBD2. The CDR3 has 15 residues. V shed 0 bases, J shed 7 bases, and the junction held 10 bases outside the gene matches. CDR1 and CDR2 from the germline V gene are DFQATT and SNEGSKA (reference sequence). CDR3 amino acids: CSARDRGRAANTQYF. CDR3 DNA: TGCAGTGCTAGAGATAGAGGGAGGGCCGCGAATACGCAGTATTTT.

The CDR3 nucleotides are TGTGCCAGCAGCTTAGGGCTGACTAGCGTTGGTTTAGATACGCAGTATTTT. This codes for CASSLGLTSVGLDTQYF. The V gene is TRBV7-8, the J gene TRBJ2-3; 8 bases align to TRBD2. The CDR3 spans 17 residues. J lost 5 bases, V lost 1 base, and 11 bases had no gene match. Germline V gives CDR1 SGHVS, CDR2 FQNEAQ.

The sample holds a few counts of this clonotype. The chain recombines TRBV4-3 with TRBJ2-3; D uncertain. The CDR3 extends over 15 amino acids. Trimming cost V 0 bases and J 4 bases, with 11 bases left between them. Germline-derived CDR1 and CDR2 are LGHNA and YSLEER. CDR3 residues: CASSQERDQADTQYF. The CDR3 coding sequence is TGCGCCAGCAGCCAAGAACGTGATCAGGCAGATACGCAGTATTTT.

The chain links TRBV28 to TRBJ2-1; no clear D. Trimming removed 7 bases from V and 9 bases from J, with 10 bases in between. This CDR3 contains 11 residues. Germline CDR1 MDHEN, CDR2 SYDVKM. In DNA form, the CDR3 reads TGTGCCAGCACGTCGGCCCGTGAGCAGTTCTTC. Amino acids: CASTSAREQFF.

The chain recombines TRBV12-3 or TRBV12-4 with TRBJ2-3, with 14 bases matching TRBD2. The CDR3 has 16 residues. V lost 7 bases to trimming and J lost 3 bases; unmatched junction nucleotides: 6. The CDR3 loop reads CASKRLAGGLTDTQYF. The CDR3 DNA reads as TGTGCCAGCAAACGACTAGCGGGGGGGCTAACAGATACGCAGTATTTT.

This sequence joins TRBV29-1 and TRBJ2-3; D ambiguous. Trimming left V 3 bases short and J 1 base short, with 11 bases between. This CDR3 has 14 amino acids. CDR1 SQVTM and CDR2 ANQGSEA come from the germline V gene. Written as DNA, the CDR3 is TGCAGCGTTGACGTCCGCTCGGGCACAGATACGCAGTATTTT. Translated: CSVDVRSGTDTQYF.

V usage is TRBV6-2 or TRBV6-3 and J usage is TRBJ1-2, with D perhaps TRBD1 (5 bases). V was clipped by 6 bases and J by 7 bases, with 15 bases between them. CDR1 and CDR2 (germline): MNHEY, SVGEGT. This CDR3 contains 13 residues. The CDR3 spells CASRVGTDCGYTF. CDR3 bases: TGTGCCAGCAGGGTCGGGACGGACTGTGGCTACACCTTC.

This clonotype came up a few times. The V call is TRBV28, the J call TRBJ2-7; the match to TRBD1 covers 9 bases. Germline V gene sequence: CDR1 MDHEN, CDR2 SYDVKM. This CDR3 has 15 amino acids. Trimming cost V 7 bases and J 3 bases; bases outside gene matches: 10. CDR3 DNA sequence: TGTGCCAGCACCAAGACAGGGGGACCTGTCTACGAGCAGTACTTC. It yields the protein CASTKTGGPVYEQYF.

The V gene is TRBV19, the J gene TRBJ1-1; D remains unclear. The V end lost 8 bases, the J end lost 4 bases, and 20 bases lay between the germline ends. Per the germline V gene, CDR1 is LNHDA and CDR2 is SQIVND (reference sequence). The CDR3 consists of 15 residues. The CDR3, as DNA: TGTGCCAGTGCCCTGGCCGGAGGGCTGAGCACTGAAGCTTTCTTT. Translating gives CASALAGGLSTEAFF.

The CDR3 DNA follows: TGTGCCAGCAGTTACTGGCAGGATCAGCCCCAGCATTTT. Translated, it gives CASSYWQDQPQHF. The chain joins TRBV6-2 or TRBV6-3 to TRBJ1-5, with D hard to call. V dropped 1 base and J dropped 5 bases, with 6 bases sitting between them. The germline gives CDR1 MNHEY, CDR2 SVGEGT. The CDR3 contains 13 residues.

This clonotype showed up just a few times. The chain joins TRBV29-1 to TRBJ1-1, with D tentatively TRBD1 (5 bases). CDR3 length: 13 amino acids. The germline V gene encodes CDR1 SQVTM and CDR2 ANQGSEA. The V gene lost 6 bases and the J gene lost 0 bases, with 11 bases spanning the gap. Written as DNA, the CDR3 is TGCAGCGTCTACGGGGGTGTGAACACTGAAGCTTTCTTT. This translates into CSVYGGVNTEAFF.

The CDR3 spells CSVEHTGGYQETQYF. CDR3 sequence (DNA): TGCAGCGTTGAGCATACCGGGGGGTACCAAGAGACCCAGTACTTC. V gene TRBV29-1 combines with J gene TRBJ2-5; 7 nucleotides match TRBD2. Germline CDR1 and CDR2: SQVTM and ANQGSEA. Unmatched junction bases numbered 7, after V lost 3 bases and J lost 0 bases. The CDR3 extends over 15 amino acids.

This clonotype was detected a few times. CDR3 amino acids: CASRTQINYGYTF. DNA for the CDR3: TGTGCCAGCCGTACCCAAATTAACTATGGCTACACCTTC. The chain links TRBV19 to TRBJ1-2; no firm D call. With 9 bases removed from V and 1 base from J, the gap between germline ends came to 12 bases. In germline, CDR1 is LNHDA, CDR2 SQIVND (reference sequence). This CDR3 comprises 13 residues.

This clonotype appeared a single time. One junction end does not reproduce the germline sequence, and a read error may be involved. The V call is TRBV27, the J call TRBJ1-5; D ambiguous. The V gene's germline CDR1 is MNHEY and CDR2 SMNVEV (reference sequence). The CDR3 covers 15 residues. DNA for the CDR3: TGTGCCAGCAGTTTATCGGGTCAAAGCAGTCAGCCCCAGCATTTT. This codes for CASSLSGQSSQPQHF.

The chain joins TRBV20-1 to TRBJ2-5; the D is unclear. The germline V gene encodes CDR1 DFQATT and CDR2 SNEGSKA (reference sequence). The V gene lost 3 bases and the J gene lost 2 bases, with 13 bases spanning the gap. The CDR3 has 14 residues. This CDR3 is CSAREPGPQETQYF. The CDR3 DNA follows: TGCAGTGCTAGGGAGCCGGGTCCTCAAGAGACCCAGTACTTC.

J is TRBJ1-5 and V is TRBV5-1; the match to TRBD1 covers 7 bases. The CDR3 runs to 14 residues. V trimming: 4 bases; J trimming: 6 bases; junction bases outside the gene matches: 7. CDR1 and CDR2 from the germline V gene are SGHRS and YFSETQ. The CDR3 nucleotides read TGCGCCAGCAGCCTCTCAGGGGGGCCTCAGCCCCAGCATTTT. Residues: CASSLSGGPQPQHF.

This clonotype has a handful of counts. The chain recombines TRBV4-3 with TRBJ1-5; D is unresolved. Trimming removed 4 bases at V and 3 bases at J, with 13 bases between. The CDR3 runs to 15 residues. Germline CDR1 and CDR2: LGHNA and YSLEER. The CDR3 nucleotides read TGCGCCAGCAGCCCCGACCGGGATTACAATCAGCCCCAGCATTTT. It specifies CASSPDRDYNQPQHF.